The 10 T cell receptor beta chains listed next were all sequenced from one sample in a study of tumor and adjacent non-tumor tissue in lung cancer. TCRbeta libraries were built with three rounds of nested PCR, modified from ARM-PCR. A single record per CDR3 protein comes from TCRdb applying MiXCR to the multiplex PCR reads. The sample records approximately 90,000 distinct CDR3 sequences, around three quarters being singletons. No cell sorting was done before RNA was extracted from the tissue. The normal lung tissue was taken more than 3 cm from the tumor edge. The sequenced sample was distant non-tumor lung tissue. The receptors were sampled from a woman aged 45-65 years with non-small cell lung cancer.

Details on this clonotype: One junction end does not reproduce the germline sequence, and a read error may be involved. The V call is TRBV11-2, the J call TRBJ2-1; 9 nucleotides agree with TRBD1. This CDR3 region has 16 residues. Germline V gene data show CDR1 as SGHAT and CDR2 as FQNNGV. This chain's CDR3 is CTSSLEPGQGFTEQIF. The CDR3 region has the DNA TGTACCAGCAGCTTGGAACCGGGACAGGGATTTACTGAGCAGATCTTC.

In the case of this clonotype: Mismatch with germline at one junction end may stem from a read error. The chain links TRBV11-1 to TRBJ1-2; 7 nucleotides line up with TRBD1. Per the germline V gene, CDR1 is SGHAT and CDR2 is FQDESV (reference sequence). The CDR3 totals 13 residues. The CDR3 nucleotides are TGTGCCAGCAGCTCAGGGGGACCGTGGGGCTACACTTTC. Protein: CASSSGGPWGYTF.

With respect to this clonotype: Compared with germline, one end of the junction differs, possibly owing to a read error. The genes are TRBV10-1 and TRBJ2-1; TRBD1 or TRBD2 may be the D gene (5 bases each). The CDR3 extends over 15 amino acids. Germline CDR1 and CDR2: WNHNN and SYGVQD (reference sequence). For the CDR3, the DNA is TGTGCCAGCAGTGAGTCGGTCGAGGGGTACAATGAGAAGTTCTTC. It yields the protein CASSESVEGYNEKFF.

This clonotype was recorded many times. The rearrangement uses TRBV6-1 and TRBJ1-5, with no clear D. V gave up 7 bases and J gave up 1 base, with 20 bases separating them. The CDR3 covers 17 residues. Looked up from germline, CDR1 is MNHNS and CDR2 is SASEGT. The CDR3 nucleotides are TGTGCCAGCATAATTAGCGGGGATGCAAGGAGCAATCAGCCCCAGCATTTT. Translated, it gives CASIISGDARSNQPQHF.

A word on this clonotype: A much larger clone lies one base from this, so it may be a read error. This sequence joins TRBV2 and TRBJ2-5; 10 bases fit TRBD1. CDR1 SNHLY and CDR2 FYNNEI come from the germline V gene. V shed 2 bases, J shed 4 bases, and the junction held 10 bases outside the gene matches. This CDR3 spans 17 amino acids. The CDR3 sequence is CASSETRTGGLRETQYF. The CDR3 DNA sequence: TGTGCCAGCAGTGAAACGAGGACAGGGGGTTTAAGAGAGACCCAGTACTTC.

CDR3 amino acids: CASNRWSRYTGELFF. The DNA for the CDR3 is TGTGCCTCGAATAGATGGAGCAGGTACACCGGGGAGCTGTTTTTT. This chain uses TRBV6-1 with TRBJ2-2; D gene ambiguous. CDR3 size: 15 residues. Trimming left V 11 bases short and J 3 bases short, with 19 bases between. Germline V gene lookup returns CDR1 MNHNS and CDR2 SASEGT.

Turning to this clonotype: Germline and junction disagree at one end, which may indicate a read error. The V gene is TRBV7-2, the J gene TRBJ2-7; weak D call: TRBD2 (5 bases). This CDR3 is 14 amino acids long. The germline gives CDR1 SGHTA, CDR2 FQGNSA. CDR3 loop: CASSLNDGDYEHYF. The CDR3 region has the DNA TGTGCCAGCAGCTTAAATGACGGAGACTACGAGCATTACTTC.

Concerning this clonotype: A junction boundary mismatches the germline segment, possibly from a read error. The chain is built from TRBV12-3 or TRBV12-4 and TRBJ2-7, with 9 positions matching TRBD1. The CDR3 is 12 residues long. CDR3 sequence: CASSTGGNEHYF. CDR3 bases: TGTGCCAGCAGCACAGGGGGCAACGAGCATTACTTC.

Remarks on this clonotype: A read error may be the cause here, since a much bigger clone is one base away. CDR3 nucleotides: TGCAGTGCTAGAGCTGGAGGGCTTATATGCTACGAGCAGTACTTC. This gives the protein CSARAGGLICYEQYF. The chain couples TRBV20-1 to TRBJ2-7, with D perhaps TRBD2 (6 bases). Germline assignment: CDR1 DFQATT and CDR2 SNEGSKA (reference sequence). CDR3 length: 15 amino acids. Trimming took off 1 base at V and 3 bases at J, with 16 bases between the two ends.

This CDR3 reads CASNTGINSGNTIYF. CDR3 DNA sequence: TGTGCCAGCAACACAGGCATAAACTCTGGAAACACCATATATTTT. This sequence joins TRBV11-2 and TRBJ1-3, with D maybe TRBD1 (5 bases). Germline assignment: CDR1 SGHAT and CDR2 FQNNGV. CDR3 length: 15 amino acids. Trimming pared 7 bases from V and 0 bases from J, leaving 13 bases between.